The 32 T cell receptor beta chains listed next were all sequenced from one sample in a study of identical twins. TCRdb passed the 5' RACE reads through MiXCR, listing each CDR3 protein once. In the table there are hundreds of thousands of distinct CDR3 sequences, about 20% of which are singletons. These data also featured in a second study, about T cells expressing NK-cell markers.

Source material: PBMCs. These receptors were obtained from a woman younger than 30 in good health.

The CDR3 is CASSLMAEETQYF. The CDR3 nucleotides read TGTGCCAGCAGCTTGATGGCGGAAGAGACCCAGTACTTC. The rearrangement links TRBV5-6 to TRBJ2-5, with D hard to call. This CDR3 region has 13 residues. V lost 1 base to trimming and J lost 3 bases, with 7 bases between them. The V gene's germline CDR1 is SGHDT and CDR2 YYEEEE. The whole variable domain, filled in from reference TRBV5-6 and TRBJ2-5, reads DAGVTQSPTHLIKTRGQQVTLRCSPKSGHDTVSWYQQALGQGPQFIFQYYEEEERQRGNFPDRFSGHQFPNYSSELNVNALLLGDSALYLCASSLMAEETQYFGPGTRLLVL.

V usage is TRBV20-1 and J usage is TRBJ2-7; 11 bases are shared with TRBD2. The CDR3 is made up of 15 amino acids. In germline, CDR1 is DFQATT, CDR2 SNEGSKA (reference sequence). Trimming removed 5 bases from V and 1 base from J; junction bases left unmatched: 7. The CDR3 is CSADRGTSGSYEQYF. In nucleotides, the CDR3 is TGCAGTGCTGATCGCGGGACTAGCGGATCCTACGAGCAGTACTTC.

This clonotype occurred a few times. The chain employs TRBV6-5 and TRBJ2-3, with D unclear. CDR3 size: 14 residues. The V end lost 3 bases, the J end lost 0 bases, and 7 bases lay between the germline ends. Per the germline V gene, CDR1 is MNHEY and CDR2 is SVGAGI. CDR3 nucleotides: TGTGCCAGCAGTTATGCGATTAGCACAGATACGCAGTATTTT. It encodes CASSYAISTDTQYF.

The table lists this clonotype with a few counts. The chain joins TRBV12-3 or TRBV12-4 to TRBJ2-1, with D possibly TRBD2 on 6 matching bases. Trimming stripped 6 bases from V and 4 bases from J, with 13 bases between. This CDR3 region has 14 residues. Here the CDR3 DNA reads TGTGCCAGCAGCGGGAGCTTGAGATACAATGAGCAGTTCTTC. Amino acids: CASSGSLRYNEQFF.

At least ten counts were recorded for this clonotype. The rearrangement uses TRBV12-3 or TRBV12-4 and TRBJ2-7; 10 nucleotides align to TRBD2. Trimming at V came to 0 bases and at J to 3 bases, leaving 2 bases not matched to a gene. This CDR3 is 15 amino acids long. CDR3 protein: CASSLAPSGGYEQYF. In DNA, the CDR3 is TGTGCCAGCAGTTTAGCGCCTAGCGGGGGCTACGAGCAGTACTTC.

The V gene is TRBV7-8, the J gene TRBJ1-6; 8 nucleotides align to TRBD1. Per the germline V gene, CDR1 is SGHVS and CDR2 is FQNEAQ. The CDR3 extends over 17 amino acids. V shed 0 bases and J 9 bases; nucleotides not matched to a gene: 10. CDR3 nucleotide sequence: TGTGCCAGCAGCTTAGCGGGCACAGGGGGTGGAGGTTCACCCCTCCACTTT. The encoded protein is CASSLAGTGGGGSPLHF.

The chain has TRBV5-1 and TRBJ2-5; D is uncertain. CDR1 and CDR2 from the germline V gene are SGHRS and YFSETQ. This CDR3 contains 14 residues. V was trimmed by 1 base and J by 1 base, leaving 8 bases between them. CDR3 nucleotide sequence: TGCGCCAGCAGCTTGTATACGCCCCAAGAGACCCAGTACTTC. It translates to CASSLYTPQETQYF. The whole variable domain, filled in from reference TRBV5-1 and TRBJ2-5, reads KAGVTQTPRYLIKTRGQQVTLSCSPISGHRSVSWYQQTPGQGLQFLFEYFSETQRNKGNFPGRFSGRQFSNSRSEMNVSTLELGDSALYLCASSLYTPQETQYFGPGTRLLVL.

The chain joins TRBV7-2 to TRBJ2-3, with a tentative D call TRBD2 (5 bases). This CDR3 is built from 16 residues. The germline V gene has CDR1 SGHTA and CDR2 FQGNSA. Trimming removed 1 base from V and 2 bases from J, with 13 bases in between. DNA for the CDR3: TGTGCCAGCAGCTTAGACCGGGGAAAAACCACAGATACGCAGTATTTT. It specifies CASSLDRGKTTDTQYF.

This chain connects TRBV24-1 to TRBJ2-3; 7 bases agree with TRBD2. CDR3 length equals 13 residues. Germline assignment: CDR1 KGHDR and CDR2 SFDVKD. V lost 9 bases and J lost 3; bases outside the gene matches: 5. In DNA, the CDR3 is TGTGCCACCTCTCTAGCGGCGACAGATACGCAGTATTTT. Protein product: CATSLAATDTQYF.

The V gene is TRBV5-1, the J gene TRBJ2-1; D is unclear. Between the trimmed V and J ends, which lost 9 bases and 0 bases, there was a span of 13 bases. Looked up from germline, CDR1 is SGHRS and CDR2 is YFSETQ. This CDR3 is built from 14 residues. The CDR3 here is CATRIESSYNEQFF. CDR3 coding DNA: TGCGCCACCCGAATCGAGAGCTCCTACAATGAGCAGTTCTTC.

This clonotype was seen ten or more times. V usage is TRBV20-1 and J usage is TRBJ2-5; maybe TRBD2 (6 bases). Germline V gene data show CDR1 as DFQATT and CDR2 as SNEGSKA (reference sequence). The CDR3 has 12 residues. DNA for the CDR3: TGCAGCGCGTCGCGGGGCCAAGAGACCCAGTACTTC. This codes for CSASRGQETQYF.

This clonotype was observed a few times. The chain links TRBV18 to TRBJ2-1; D unclear. Trimming removed 3 bases from V and 7 bases from J, with 13 bases in between. Germline V gene data show CDR1 as KGHSH and CDR2 as LQKENI. This CDR3 contains 14 residues. The CDR3 loop reads CASSPLVARNEQFF. For the CDR3, the DNA is TGTGCCAGCTCACCCCTCGTTGCGAGAAATGAGCAGTTCTTC.

The rearrangement joins TRBV3-1 to TRBJ2-1, with TRBD2 identical over 10 bases. Trimming removed 4 bases from V and 7 bases from J; junction bases left unmatched: 7. Germline lookup yields CDR1 LGHDT and CDR2 YNNKEL (reference sequence). This CDR3 is 15 amino acids long. In DNA form, the CDR3 reads TGTGCCAGCAGCCCCCAGCGGGGGGGAAGAAATGAGCAGTTCTTC. Encoded protein: CASSPQRGGRNEQFF.

This clonotype was seen only a few times. The chain carries TRBV29-1 and TRBJ2-5; the D is unclear. Germline V gene data show CDR1 as SQVTM and CDR2 as ANQGSEA. The ends were cut back, 6 bases at V and 0 bases at J, with 11 bases in the middle. The CDR3 length is 13 residues. The CDR3 protein is CSVGRRDQETQYF. The DNA of the CDR3 is TGCAGCGTGGGTCGAAGGGACCAAGAGACCCAGTACTTC. The complete variable domain, with remaining parts taken from reference TRBV29-1 and TRBJ2-5, reads SAVISQKPSRDICQRGTSLTIQCQVDSQVTMMFWYRQQPGQSLTLIATANQGSEATYESGFVIDKFPISRPNLTFSTLTVSNMSPEDSSIYLCSVGRRDQETQYFGPGTRLLVL.

Only a few counts were recorded for this clonotype. The V and J genes are TRBV4-2 and TRBJ2-3; 11 nucleotides match TRBD2. The CDR3 contains 16 residues. The junction had 3 bases not matched to a gene; V was cut back by 0 bases and J by 4 bases. Germline values: CDR1 LGHNA, CDR2 YNFKEQ. CDR3 residues: CASSQDPGLAADTQYF. The CDR3 DNA follows: TGTGCCAGCAGCCAAGACCCGGGACTAGCGGCAGATACGCAGTATTTT.

As concerns this clonotype: This clone may be a read error of a much larger clone one base away. The V call is TRBV12-3 or TRBV12-4, the J call TRBJ2-5; no clear D gene. The CDR3 sequence is 13 residues long. V was clipped by 5 bases and J by 0 bases, with 7 bases between them. CDR3 nucleotides: TGTGCCAGCAGTACAAGGAACCAAGAGACCCAGTACTTC. Protein product: CASSTRNQETQYF.

This clonotype was observed a handful of times. This chain connects TRBV20-1 to TRBJ2-3, with 9 bases fitting TRBD2. The CDR3 spans 16 residues. V lost 6 bases, J lost 2 bases, and 12 bases stayed unmatched. CDR1 is DFQATT and CDR2 is SNEGSKA in the germline V gene (reference sequence). DNA of the CDR3: TGCAGTGCCCCCCACTTACTAGCGGGTCTCACAGATACGCAGTATTTT. Translating gives CSAPHLLAGLTDTQYF.

CDR3 loop: CASSEGGAGGELFF. The CDR3 DNA reads as TGTGCCAGCAGTGAAGGTGGGGCTGGCGGGGAGCTGTTTTTT. The V and J genes are TRBV2 and TRBJ2-2, with D perhaps TRBD1 (5 bases). Trimming shortened V by 1 base and J by 7 bases, and 10 bases separated the two germline ends. The CDR3 consists of 14 residues. CDR1 SNHLY and CDR2 FYNNEI come from the germline V gene.

The CDR3 reads CASTPRRLGTDTQYF. In DNA, the CDR3 is TGTGCCAGCACCCCGAGGAGGTTGGGCACAGATACGCAGTATTTT. The chain is built from TRBV7-9 and TRBJ2-3; TRBD2 might be the D (5 bases). Looked up from germline, CDR1 is SEHNR and CDR2 is FQNEAQ (reference sequence). The ends were cut back, 7 bases at V and 1 base at J, with 15 bases in the middle. The CDR3 has 15 amino acids.

The genes are TRBV3-1 and TRBJ2-3; 7 bases are shared with TRBD2. This CDR3 spans 19 amino acids. The V gene end was trimmed by 3 bases and the J gene end by 6 bases; junction bases not matched to a gene: 21. CDR1 and CDR2 from the germline V gene are LGHDT and YNNKEL (reference sequence). CDR3 coding DNA: TGTGCCAGCAGCCAGACACCGGGGAGGGATCGTACCCTAGGGGATACGCAGTATTTT. Protein product: CASSQTPGRDRTLGDTQYF.

The J gene is TRBJ2-3, the V gene TRBV5-6; D is unclear. The germline V gene has CDR1 SGHDT and CDR2 YYEEEE. This CDR3 has 13 residues. Trimming cost V 7 bases and J 0 bases, with 9 bases left between them. DNA for the CDR3: TGTGCCAGCGGATTGAAGAGCACAGATACGCAGTATTTT. Its protein product is CASGLKSTDTQYF.

The chain links TRBV18 to TRBJ2-1, with TRBD2 matching 8 bases. After removal of 3 bases from V and 4 bases from J, the junction contained 8 bases not matched to a gene. The CDR3 has 16 residues. CDR1 and CDR2 (germline): KGHSH, LQKENI. CDR3 DNA: TGTGCCAGCTCACCTCGGCGGGAGGTTGTGTACAATGAGCAGTTCTTC. Translation: CASSPRREVVYNEQFF.

This clonotype was counted a few times. The chain recombines TRBV5-1 with TRBJ1-1; D unresolved. Germline V CDR1 and CDR2: SGHRS, YFSETQ. The CDR3 contains 15 residues. V lost 4 bases to trimming and J lost 4 bases, with 17 bases between them. This CDR3 is CASSAVFDGRTEAFF. CDR3 nucleotide sequence: TGCGCCAGCAGCGCAGTATTTGACGGGCGCACTGAAGCTTTCTTT.

This clonotype was seen only a few times. This sequence joins TRBV4-3 and TRBJ2-7; 9 nucleotides align to TRBD2. This CDR3 contains 16 residues. J lost 2 bases, V lost 0 bases, and 5 bases had no gene match. Germline values: CDR1 LGHNA, CDR2 YSLEER. In DNA, the CDR3 is TGCGCCAGCAGCCAAGATCGAGCGGGAGGTCCCTACGAGCAGTACTTC. Translated, it gives CASSQDRAGGPYEQYF.

The sample holds a few counts of this clonotype. This chain connects TRBV6-2 or TRBV6-3 to TRBJ2-3; 7 nucleotides agree with TRBD1. Germline V gene data show CDR1 as MNHEY and CDR2 as SVGEGT. The V and J ends lost 4 bases and 8 bases, in that order; junction bases with no gene match: 3. This CDR3 region has 12 residues. CDR3 DNA sequence: TGTGCCAGCAGTTCCCGGGACAGTACGCAGTATTTT. Residues: CASSSRDSTQYF.

In its sample, this clonotype was seen a few times. The chain links TRBV30 to TRBJ2-2, with a tentative D call TRBD2 (5 bases). The ends were cut back, 5 bases at V and 2 bases at J, with 12 bases in the middle. This CDR3 spans 14 amino acids. The germline CDR1 and CDR2 sequences are GTSNPN and SVGIG (reference sequence). This chain's CDR3 is CAWGGPVNTGELFF. For the CDR3, the DNA is TGTGCCTGGGGAGGACCCGTCAACACCGGGGAGCTGTTTTTT.

This clonotype was seen a handful of times. This chain uses TRBV6-1 with TRBJ2-2, with D tentatively TRBD1 or TRBD2 (5 bases each). The CDR3 totals 16 residues. V lost 5 bases to trimming and J lost 0 bases, with 13 bases between them. Looked up from germline, CDR1 is MNHNS and CDR2 is SASEGT. CDR3 protein: CASSPLVGPNTGELFF. The CDR3 DNA reads as TGTGCCAGCAGTCCCCTGGTGGGACCGAACACCGGGGAGCTGTTTTTT.

V and J are TRBV7-8 and TRBJ2-7; D unclear. The germline V gene encodes CDR1 SGHVS and CDR2 FQNEAQ. There are 12 residues in the CDR3. Between the trimmed V and J ends, which lost 0 bases and 7 bases, there was a span of 7 bases. The CDR3 here is CASSLAIQEQYF. In nucleotides, the CDR3 is TGTGCCAGCAGCTTAGCCATTCAGGAGCAGTACTTC.

The rearrangement joins TRBV20-1 to TRBJ2-4; D unresolved. Trimming left V 3 bases short and J 5 bases short, with 14 bases between. The CDR3 consists of 14 residues. Germline V gene data show CDR1 as DFQATT and CDR2 as SNEGSKA (reference sequence). The CDR3 spells CSARSGRPENIQYF. Here the CDR3 DNA reads TGCAGTGCTAGGTCCGGGCGCCCTGAAAACATTCAGTACTTC.

V and J are TRBV12-3 or TRBV12-4 and TRBJ1-5; 8 nucleotides align to TRBD1. This CDR3 has 18 residues. The junction had 12 bases not matched to a gene; V was cut back by 4 bases and J by 1 base. This chain's CDR3 is CASSSVSTGVWSNQPQHF. In DNA, the CDR3 is TGTGCCAGCAGTTCGGTATCGACAGGGGTTTGGAGCAATCAGCCCCAGCATTTT.

This clonotype was picked up a small number of times. The V gene is TRBV7-2, the J gene TRBJ2-1, with TRBD2 matching 8 bases. The junction had 7 bases not matched to a gene; V was cut back by 4 bases and J by 8 bases. CDR3 size: 14 residues. Looked up from germline, CDR1 is SGHTA and CDR2 is FQGNSA. CDR3: CASSSLAGRDEQFF. Here the CDR3 DNA reads TGTGCCAGCAGCTCTTTAGCGGGGAGAGATGAGCAGTTCTTC.

This chain connects TRBV7-6 to TRBJ2-1; unclear D gene. Germline CDR1 and CDR2: SGHVS and FNYEAQ. V dropped 5 bases and J dropped 5 bases, with 10 bases sitting between them. CDR3 size: 13 residues. The CDR3 region is CASSPSGHNEQFF. The CDR3 region has the DNA TGTGCCAGCAGCCCTTCTGGGCACAATGAGCAGTTCTTC.